Here is one T cell receptor (beta chain) with its context. Repertoires were generated with immunoSEQ multiplex PCR, while TCRdb's copy carries only in-frame clones and drops some. This sample has approximately 71,000 clones; more than 85% occur once, and the top ten carry approximately 0.96%. This record belongs to a study of T cell clones after liver transplantation. CDR3 length: 15 residues. Trimming removed 6 bases from V and 3 bases from J; junction bases left unmatched: 7. The V gene's germline CDR1 is SGHNT and CDR2 YENEEA. This TCR was recovered from a human patient who received a liver transplant. Among the T cells, some may be from the graft donor. The V call is TRBV11-3, the J call TRBJ2-2; the match to TRBD1 covers 7 bases. Sequencing was performed on CD4+ T cells from blood, taken less than 26 months after liver transplant. For the CDR3, the DNA is TGTGCCAGCAGACCCTCGACAGGGTACACCGGGGAGCTGTTTTTT. This gives the protein CASRPSTGYTGELFF.